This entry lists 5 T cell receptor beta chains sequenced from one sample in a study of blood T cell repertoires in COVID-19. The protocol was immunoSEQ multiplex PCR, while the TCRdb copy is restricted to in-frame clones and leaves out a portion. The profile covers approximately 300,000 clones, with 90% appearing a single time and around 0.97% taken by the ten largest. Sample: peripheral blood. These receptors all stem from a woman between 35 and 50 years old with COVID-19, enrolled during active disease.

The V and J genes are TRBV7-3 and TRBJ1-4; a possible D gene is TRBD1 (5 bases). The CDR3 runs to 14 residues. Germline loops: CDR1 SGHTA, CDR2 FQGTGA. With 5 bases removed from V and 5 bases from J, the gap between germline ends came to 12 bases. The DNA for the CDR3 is TGTGCCAGCAGCACGAACGGACAAAATGAAAAACTGTTTTTT. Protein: CASSTNGQNEKLFF. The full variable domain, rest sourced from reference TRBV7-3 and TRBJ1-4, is GAGVSQTPSNKVTEKGKYVELRCDPISGHTALYWYRQSLGQGPEFLIYFQGTGAADDSGLPNDRFFAVRPEGSVSTLKIQRTERGDSAVYLCASSTNGQNEKLFFGSGTQLSVL.

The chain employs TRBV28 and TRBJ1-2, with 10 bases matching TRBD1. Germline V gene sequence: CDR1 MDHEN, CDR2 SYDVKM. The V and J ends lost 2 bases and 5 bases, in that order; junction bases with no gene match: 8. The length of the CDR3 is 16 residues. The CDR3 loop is CASSLHAGQGRYGYTF. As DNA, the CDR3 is TGTGCCAGCAGTTTACACGCGGGACAGGGGAGGTATGGCTACACCTTC.

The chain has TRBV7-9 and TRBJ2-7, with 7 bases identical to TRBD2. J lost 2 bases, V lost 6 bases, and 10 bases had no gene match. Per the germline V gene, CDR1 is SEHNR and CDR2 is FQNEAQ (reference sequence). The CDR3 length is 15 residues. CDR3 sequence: CASRPSAAGAYEQYF. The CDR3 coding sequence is TGTGCCAGCAGGCCGTCGGCTGCGGGGGCCTACGAGCAGTACTTC.

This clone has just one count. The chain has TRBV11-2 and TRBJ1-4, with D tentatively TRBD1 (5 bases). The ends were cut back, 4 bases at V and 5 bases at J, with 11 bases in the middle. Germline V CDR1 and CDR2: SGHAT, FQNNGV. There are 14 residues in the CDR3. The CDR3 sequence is CASSWQGKNEKLFF. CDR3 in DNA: TGTGCCAGCAGCTGGCAGGGAAAGAATGAAAAACTGTTTTTT.

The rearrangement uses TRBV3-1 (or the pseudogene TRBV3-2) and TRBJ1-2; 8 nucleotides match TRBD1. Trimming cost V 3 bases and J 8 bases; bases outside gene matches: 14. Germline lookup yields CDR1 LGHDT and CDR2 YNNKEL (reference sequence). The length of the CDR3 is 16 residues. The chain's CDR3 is CASSHIQQGGVDGYTF. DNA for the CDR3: TGTGCCAGCAGCCACATCCAACAGGGGGGAGTAGACGGCTACACCTTC.